A selection of T cell receptor beta chains follows, all from one sample in a study of lymphopenia after photon versus proton radiotherapy. TCRdb's copy holds only in-frame clones and misses some; the assay was immunoSEQ multiplex PCR. The sample lists roughly 23,000 clones; about 89% were seen once. The sample here was peripheral blood, taken from a patient treated with proton-based radiotherapy. Every receptor here comes from a man at least 80 years old with esophageal cancer. CDR3s include the opening cysteine and the closing phenylalanine or tryptophan. D genes are given only for firm matches. For some rows the clone size is stated as once, few or many, or as a class when expanded; others skip it.

TRBV2	TRBJ2-1	NA	few	CASRAAFTHNYEQFF	TGTGCCAGCAGGGCGGCGTTCACCCACAATTATGAGCAGTTCTTC
TRBV2	TRBJ2-2	NA	NA	CASSEFRRRNTGELFF	TGTGCCAGCAGTGAGTTCCGGAGGCGGAACACCGGGGAGCTGTTTTTT
TRBV4-1	TRBJ1-5	NA	NA	CASSQVPSEGFQPQHF	TGCGCCAGCAGCCAAGTTCCTTCTGAGGGGTTCCAGCCCCAGCATTTT
TRBV5-5	TRBJ2-1	TRBD2	NA	CASSLVGLAGGEQFF	TGTGCCAGCAGCTTGGTCGGGCTAGCGGGAGGGGAGCAGTTCTTC
TRBV7-2	TRBJ2-3	TRBD2	NA	CASSVLLAGGPNTQYF	TGTGCCAGCAGCGTATTACTAGCGGGGGGGCCAAATACGCAGTATTTT
TRBV6-5	TRBJ2-7	NA	once	CASKIPTGSNEQYF	TGTGCCAGCAAGATCCCGACAGGATCAAACGAGCAGTACTTC
TRBV7-2	TRBJ2-5	TRBD1	NA	CASSLAGGVSYQYF	TGTGCCAGCAGCTTAGCAGGGGGCGTTAGTTACCAGTACTTC
TRBV6-1	TRBJ2-7	TRBD1	once	CASSHRDRGGEQYF	TGTGCCAGCAGTCACCGGGACAGGGGAGGCGAGCAGTACTTC
TRBV10-3	TRBJ2-1	TRBD2	NA	CAISEVTSGSNEQFF	TGTGCCATCAGTGAGGTGACTAGCGGGAGCAATGAGCAGTTCTTC
TRBV30	TRBJ1-2	NA	NA	CAWSDGYGYTF	TGTGCCTGGAGTGATGGGTATGGCTACACCTTC
TRBV2	TRBJ2-1	NA	NA	CASSPWTNNNEQFF	TGTGCCAGCAGCCCCTGGACAAATAACAATGAGCAGTTCTTC
TRBV6-6	TRBJ1-5	NA	NA	CASSYAARAQPQHF	TGTGCCAGCAGTTACGCGGCCAGGGCTCAGCCCCAGCATTTT
TRBV29-1	TRBJ2-3	TRBD2	NA	CSVKASGSIDTQYF	TGCAGCGTTAAGGCTAGCGGGAGTATAGATACGCAGTATTTT
TRBV6-5	TRBJ2-5	NA	NA	CASSYSEQETQYF	TGTGCCAGCAGTTACTCTGAACAAGAGACCCAGTACTTC
TRBV6-5	TRBJ2-2	NA	NA	CASSYSGVTGELFF	TGTGCCAGCAGTTACTCGGGGGTCACCGGGGAGCTGTTTTTT
TRBV7-3	TRBJ2-2	NA	NA	CASSLIPQGSNTGELFF	TGTGCCAGCAGCTTGATTCCGCAGGGATCGAACACCGGGGAGCTGTTTTTT
TRBV18	TRBJ2-2	TRBD1	NA	CASSPMLGQGTTGELFF	TGTGCCAGCTCACCTATGTTAGGACAGGGAACGACCGGGGAGCTGTTTTTT
TRBV7-9	TRBJ1-1	NA	NA	CASSLLRGANTEAFF	TGTGCCAGCAGCTTGCTACGGGGGGCGAACACTGAAGCTTTCTTT
TRBV5-1	TRBJ2-1	TRBD1	once	CASRKTGYNEQFF	TGCGCCAGCAGAAAGACAGGGTACAATGAGCAGTTCTTC
TRBV7-9	TRBJ2-5	NA	NA	CASSLAITGYETQYF	TGTGCCAGCAGCTTAGCCATAACAGGGTATGAGACCCAGTACTTC
TRBV7-2	TRBJ2-5	NA	NA	CASSQGYQETQYF	TGTGCCAGCAGCCAGGGTTACCAAGAGACCCAGTACTTC
TRBV2	TRBJ2-7	TRBD2	NA	CAGGGAGGSQTYEQYF	TGTGCCGGGGGAGGAGCGGGAGGGTCCCAAACCTACGAGCAGTACTTC
TRBV6-4	TRBJ2-1	TRBD1	NA	CAREPGQGFCNEQFF	TGTGCCAGAGAACCGGGACAGGGTTTTTGCAATGAGCAGTTCTTC
TRBV4-2	TRBJ1-2	TRBD1	NA	CASTLGQGDYGYTF	TGTGCCAGCACCCTCGGGCAGGGGGACTATGGCTACACCTTC
TRBV11-2	TRBJ2-5	NA	NA	CASSLWRTETQYF	TGTGCCAGCAGCTTATGGCGCACGGAGACCCAGTACTTC
TRBV11-2	TRBJ2-7	NA	NA	CASSSRPRGGYEQYF	TGTGCCAGCAGCTCTAGACCCAGGGGTGGCTACGAGCAGTACTTC
TRBV30	TRBJ1-5	NA	NA	CAWSAGTGRRPQHF	TGTGCCTGGAGTGCGGGCACAGGTCGAAGGCCCCAGCATTTT
TRBV7-2	TRBJ1-2	NA	NA	CASSFRRGLSYGYTF	TGTGCCAGCAGCTTCCGTCGGGGTTTGAGCTATGGCTACACCTTC
TRBV29-1	TRBJ1-2	NA	NA	CSVGSGNSNYGYTF	TGCAGCGTTGGCTCGGGGAATTCTAACTATGGCTACACCTTC
TRBV19	TRBJ2-7	TRBD2	NA	CASSILAGAEEQYF	TGTGCCAGTAGTATTCTAGCGGGAGCGGAAGAGCAGTACTTC
TRBV7-9	TRBJ2-5	NA	NA	CASSLAGGQETQYF	TGTGCCAGCAGCTTAGCAGGGGGCCAAGAGACCCAGTACTTC
TRBV18	TRBJ1-2	NA	NA	CASSQVRDTENYGYTF	TGTGCCAGCTCACAGGTCCGGGACACGGAGAACTATGGCTACACCTTC
TRBV12-5	TRBJ2-1	NA	NA	CASGLARAGGYNEQFF	TGTGCTAGTGGTTTGGCCCGGGCAGGGGGGTACAATGAGCAGTTCTTC
TRBV11-2	TRBJ2-1	TRBD1	NA	CASSLGPDRDEQFF	TGTGCCAGCAGCTTGGGCCCAGACAGGGATGAGCAGTTCTTC
TRBV5-5	TRBJ2-5	TRBD1	NA	CASSQTPGQGAETQYF	TGTGCCAGCAGCCAAACCCCGGGACAGGGCGCGGAGACCCAGTACTTC
TRBV27	TRBJ1-5	TRBD1	NA	CASSLWGQGGQPQHF	TGTGCCAGCAGTTTATGGGGACAGGGTGGACAGCCCCAGCATTTT
TRBV18	TRBJ1-6	NA	NA	CASSPQGTGSSTNSPLHF	TGTGCCAGCTCACCACAAGGCACGGGCAGCTCTACCAATTCACCCCTCCACTTT
TRBV2	TRBJ2-1	NA	NA	CASSEGTTHNEQFF	TGTGCCAGCAGTGAAGGGACGACCCACAATGAGCAGTTCTTC
TRBV7-9	TRBJ2-7	NA	NA	CASSLRQPDDEQYF	TGTGCCAGCAGCTTAAGACAGCCAGACGACGAGCAGTACTTC
TRBV11-2	TRBJ2-4	TRBD2	once	CASSRSGRASGDIQYF	TGTGCCAGCAGTAGAAGCGGGAGGGCCTCGGGTGACATTCAGTACTTC
TRBV19	TRBJ2-6	NA	NA	CASSIVGGFGANVLTF	TGTGCCAGTAGTATAGTGGGAGGATTTGGGGCCAACGTCCTGACTTTC
TRBV18	TRBJ2-3	NA	NA	CASSQVAGADTQYF	TGTGCCAGCTCACAAGTAGCTGGGGCAGATACGCAGTATTTT
TRBV7-2	TRBJ2-5	NA	NA	CASSYPNQETQYF	TGTGCCAGCAGCTATCCCAACCAAGAGACCCAGTACTTC
TRBV18	TRBJ1-3	NA	NA	CASSLGAAGGNTIYF	TGTGCCAGCTCGCTGGGGGCGGCAGGTGGAAACACCATATATTTT
TRBV5-1	TRBJ2-7	TRBD1	NA	CASSTDRGSSYEQYF	TGCGCCAGCAGCACGGACAGGGGGAGCTCCTACGAGCAGTACTTC
TRBV7-2	TRBJ2-3	NA	NA	CASSLASGVDTQYF	TGTGCCAGCAGCTTAGCGTCTGGGGTAGATACGCAGTATTTT
TRBV30	TRBJ2-7	NA	NA	CAWSLSYEQYF	TGTGCCTGGAGTCTCTCCTACGAGCAGTACTTC
TRBV2	TRBJ1-1	NA	NA	CASSAGRHQGGTEAFF	TGTGCCAGCAGTGCGGGTAGACACCAGGGTGGTACTGAAGCTTTCTTT
TRBV19	TRBJ2-5	TRBD1	once	CASRNPGGAETQYF	TGTGCCAGTAGGAACCCAGGGGGCGCTGAGACCCAGTACTTC
TRBV7-9	TRBJ1-1	NA	NA	CATQLGGVGRTEAFF	TGTGCCACCCAGCTTGGTGGGGTTGGGCGGACTGAAGCTTTCTTT
TRBV7-2	TRBJ2-1	NA	once	CASSPPRGEQFF	TGTGCCAGCAGCCCACCACGGGGTGAGCAGTTCTTC
TRBV5-1	TRBJ2-3	TRBD1	NA	CASSPDRPADTQYF	TGCGCCAGCAGCCCGGACAGGCCGGCGGATACGCAGTATTTT